The 18 T cell receptor beta chains reported below all come from one sample, sequenced in a study of blood T cells in healthy people across ages. PCR was performed a second time for about 7 to 12 cycles using a sample-barcoded 5' primer and a J-beta primer mix. TCRdb re-derived calls from the 5' RACE reads in MiXCR, one entry per CDR3 protein. The sample shows 550,000 to 650,000 distinct CDR3 sequences, approximately 30% of them seen only once. Sequencing input: blood. The receptors were gathered from a woman aged 80 or older in good health.

The rearrangement links TRBV2 to TRBJ2-1, with no clear D. The J call may be wrong; the DNA end is better matched by TRBJ2-7. Germline V lookup: CDR1 SNHLY, CDR2 FYNNEI. The CDR3 extends over 14 amino acids. The DNA for the CDR3 is TGTGCCAGCGCCACGATAACAACCTACAATGAGCAGTACTTC. It is translated as CASATITTYNEQYF.

The sample holds a few counts of this clonotype. A much larger clone lies a single base off, so this may be a read error. This rearrangement joins TRBV20-1 to TRBJ1-6; D is ambiguous. The CDR3 has 13 residues. Germline assignment: CDR1 DFQATT and CDR2 SNEGSKA (reference sequence). CDR3: CSAVDPRNSPPHF. CDR3 in DNA: TGCAGTGCCGTTGACCCAAGGAATTCACCCCCCCACTTT.

In its sample, this clonotype was seen a few times. The chain has TRBV28 and TRBJ2-1; the match to TRBD2 covers 9 bases. V lost 5 bases to trimming and J lost 10 bases; unmatched junction nucleotides: 12. The CDR3 covers 15 residues. Germline lookup yields CDR1 MDHEN and CDR2 SYDVKM. CDR3 sequence reads: CASSPTGLASWEQFF. DNA of the CDR3: TGTGCCAGCAGTCCGACAGGACTAGCGAGTTGGGAGCAGTTCTTC. Based on the CDR3 plus reference TRBV28 and TRBJ2-1, the full variable domain is DVKVTQSSRYLVKRTGEKVFLECVQDMDHENMFWYRQDPGLGLRLIYFSYDVKMKEKGDIPEGYSVSREKKERFSLILESASTNQTSMYLCASSPTGLASWEQFFGPGTRLTVL.

This clonotype was seen ten or more times. The V gene is TRBV7-2, the J gene TRBJ2-1, with TRBD2 matching 7 bases. V was pared by 5 bases and J by 9 bases, with 10 bases of the junction left unmatched. The CDR3 length is 14 residues. The V gene's germline CDR1 is SGHTA and CDR2 FQGNSA. DNA of the CDR3: TGTGCCAGCAGCCTACAAACACGGGGGGTTGAGCAGTTCTTC. This codes for CASSLQTRGVEQFF. Complete variable domain (other parts from reference TRBV7-2 and TRBJ2-1): GAGVSQSPSNKVTEKGKDVELRCDPISGHTALYWYRQSLGQGLEFLIYFQGNSAPDKSGLPSDRFSAERTGGSVSTLTIQRTQQEDSAVYLCASSLQTRGVEQFFGPGTRLTVL.

This chain connects TRBV7-9 to TRBJ1-2; D is possibly TRBD1 (6 bases). The CDR3 has 18 amino acids. Germline CDR1 SEHNR, CDR2 FQNEAQ (reference sequence). The V and J ends lost 4 bases and 3 bases respectively, with 24 bases between them. The CDR3 DNA reads as TGTGCCAGCAGCTCGAAGGGGGGTCGATTGGGTTGGGACTATGGCTACACCTTC. Translation: CASSSKGGRLGWDYGYTF.

Comment on this clonotype: Given a much more abundant clone one base away, this may be a read error. The CDR3 loop is CASSFGRPEHEQFF. CDR3 DNA: TGCGCCAGCAGCTTTGGGCGCCCGGAACACGAGCAGTTCTTC. The chain carries TRBV5-1 and TRBJ2-1, with D unresolved. Trimming removed 2 bases from V and 10 bases from J, with 16 bases in between. Germline assignment: CDR1 SGHRS and CDR2 YFSETQ. The CDR3 is made up of 14 amino acids.

This clonotype was seen many times. V usage is TRBV27 and J usage is TRBJ1-1; D may be TRBD1 (6 bases). CDR3 size: 16 residues. The V end lost 5 bases, the J end lost 4 bases, and 20 bases lay between the germline ends. The germline gives CDR1 MNHEY, CDR2 SMNVEV (reference sequence). The CDR3 reads CASSPDRRMYGTEAFF. The CDR3 coding sequence is TGTGCCAGCAGTCCCGACAGGCGAATGTACGGCACTGAAGCTTTCTTT.

This clonotype was detected ten times or more. V and J are TRBV20-1 and TRBJ2-7, with a weak D call TRBD2 (5 bases). The CDR3 consists of 14 residues. Between the trimmed V and J ends, which lost 0 bases and 2 bases, there was a span of 11 bases. The germline CDR1 and CDR2 sequences are DFQATT and SNEGSKA (reference sequence). CDR3 region: CSARDWQRTYEQYF. CDR3 bases: TGCAGTGCTAGAGATTGGCAGCGGACCTACGAGCAGTACTTC.

This clonotype has ten or more counts. V and J are TRBV2 and TRBJ1-1; D is possibly TRBD1 (6 bases). Germline V CDR1 and CDR2: SNHLY, FYNNEI. The CDR3 totals 12 residues. Trimming pared 6 bases from V and 2 bases from J, leaving 7 bases between. CDR3 region: CASRDSNTEAFF. DNA for the CDR3: TGTGCCAGCAGGGACAGCAACACTGAAGCTTTCTTT.

This chain joins TRBV27 and TRBJ2-6, with D possibly TRBD2 on 5 matching bases. Germline loops: CDR1 MNHEY, CDR2 SMNVEV (reference sequence). The germline V and J ends were trimmed by 5 bases and 3 bases, with 11 bases remaining between them. This CDR3 spans 15 amino acids. The CDR3 loop is CASSLEASGANVLTF. CDR3 bases: TGTGCCAGCAGTCTGGAGGCCAGTGGGGCCAACGTCCTGACTTTC.

The gene calls are TRBV6-2 or TRBV6-3 and TRBJ1-1; tentatively, D is TRBD1 (5 bases). The CDR3 is made up of 11 amino acids. V lost 5 bases and J 11 bases, leaving 12 bases between the germline ends. CDR1 MNHEY and CDR2 SVGEGT come from the germline V gene. The DNA of the CDR3 is TGTGCCAGCAGTACCGGGACTAAGGCTTTCTTT. Protein: CASSTGTKAFF.

This clonotype showed up many times. The DNA for the CDR3 is TGCGCCAGCAGCACCGGGACAGGGGGCGCTGGGGCCAACGTCCTGACTTTC. Its translation is CASSTGTGGAGANVLTF. The chain couples TRBV5-1 to TRBJ2-6, with TRBD1 matching 12 bases. Per the germline V gene, CDR1 is SGHRS and CDR2 is YFSETQ. This CDR3 comprises 17 residues. J lost 2 bases, V lost 4 bases, and 4 bases had no gene match.

This clonotype was seen many times. The chain is built from TRBV9 and TRBJ2-3, with D perhaps assigned TRBD1 or TRBD2 (5 bases each). The CDR3 covers 16 residues. CDR1 is SGDLS, CDR2 YYNGEE, per germline. The V end was cut by 0 bases, the J end by 2 bases, with 13 bases between. The CDR3 here is CASSVVGAANTDTQYF. The CDR3 DNA reads TGTGCCAGCAGCGTAGTCGGGGCTGCGAACACAGATACGCAGTATTTT.

Turning to this clonotype: This may come from a read error, since a much larger clone is one base off. The gene calls are TRBV6-5 and TRBJ2-5; TRBD2 matches 8 bases. Per germline, CDR1 MNHEY and CDR2 SVGAGI. J was trimmed by 5 bases and V by 2 bases; bases with no gene match: 7. The length of the CDR3 is 15 residues. CDR3 residues: CASSYGTTGGETQYF. Written as DNA, the CDR3 is TGTGCCAGCAGTTACGGGACTACGGGGGGGGAGACCCAGTACTTC.

This clonotype was counted only a few times. The V gene is TRBV24-1, the J gene TRBJ2-2, with TRBD2 identical over 14 bases. CDR1 is KGHDR and CDR2 is SFDVKD in the germline V gene. This CDR3 is 17 amino acids long. J was trimmed by 3 bases and V by 4 bases; bases with no gene match: 3. The chain's CDR3 is CATSDPGLAGDTGELFF. DNA for the CDR3: TGTGCCACCAGTGACCCGGGACTAGCGGGGGACACCGGGGAGCTGTTTTTT.

About this clonotype itself: Being one base from a much bigger clone, this may be a read error. V is TRBV5-1 and J is TRBJ1-2, with unresolved D. Germline-derived CDR1 and CDR2 are SGHRS and YFSETQ. The CDR3 contains 14 residues. V lost 0 bases to trimming and J lost 7 bases, with 13 bases between them. CDR3 nucleotides: TGCGCCAGCAGCTTGGTAGCGGCCGTTGGTGGCTACACCTTC. Protein sequence: CASSLVAAVGGYTF. Full variable domain (rest looked up from reference TRBV5-1 and TRBJ1-2): KAGVTQTPRYLIKTRGQQVTLSCSPISGHRSVSWYQQTPGQGLQFLFEYFSETQRNKGNFPGRFSGRQFSNSRSEMNVSTLELGDSALYLCASSLVAAVGGYTFGSGTRLTVV.

This clonotype came up many times. The rearrangement links TRBV30 to TRBJ1-1, with D perhaps TRBD1 (5 bases). The CDR3 length is 12 residues. Germline lookup yields CDR1 GTSNPN and CDR2 SVGIG (reference sequence). Trimming removed 1 base from V and 5 bases from J, with 8 bases in between. CDR3 DNA: TGTGCCTGGAGTGAGGGACGGACTGAAGCTTTCTTT. Translation: CAWSEGRTEAFF.

V usage is TRBV5-6 and J usage is TRBJ2-1, with 8 bases lining up with TRBD2. The CDR3 loop spans 17 amino acids. Looked up from germline, CDR1 is SGHDT and CDR2 is YYEEEE. After removal of 3 bases from V and 0 bases from J, the junction contained 8 bases not matched to a gene. CDR3 protein: CASSSTPGTSSYNEQFF. The CDR3 nucleotides are TGTGCCAGCAGCTCAACCCCGGGGACTAGCTCCTACAATGAGCAGTTCTTC.